This T cell receptor beta chain was identified in a study of blood T cells in healthy people across ages. Findings and caveats of the study: A roughly linear age-dependent decrease characterized TCR beta diversity per million T cells.

A sample-barcoded 5' primer and a J-beta primer mix were used in a second PCR of roughly 6 to 12 cycles. A tag from a template-switch adaptor with 12 random nucleotides marked each cDNA molecule. TCRdb passed the 5' RACE reads through MiXCR, listing each CDR3 protein once. Altogether some 900,000 distinct CDR3 sequences are present, around 48% being singletons, with the ten largest covering roughly 13%. The CDR3 has 14 amino acids. The germline gives CDR1 MNHEY, CDR2 SMNVEV (reference sequence). V was pared by 3 bases and J by 7 bases, with 3 bases of the junction left unmatched. Comments on this clonotype: Its target is not known.

For every donor, a draw yielded approximately 9.9 milliliters of peripheral blood. The origin of this receptor is a man between 25 and 39 years old in good health. This chain connects TRBV27 to TRBJ2-1, with 10 bases matching TRBD2. Input material: blood. This chain's CDR3 is CASSFSGGLNEQFF. For the CDR3, the DNA is TGTGCCAGCAGTTTTAGCGGGGGGCTAAATGAGCAGTTCTTC.